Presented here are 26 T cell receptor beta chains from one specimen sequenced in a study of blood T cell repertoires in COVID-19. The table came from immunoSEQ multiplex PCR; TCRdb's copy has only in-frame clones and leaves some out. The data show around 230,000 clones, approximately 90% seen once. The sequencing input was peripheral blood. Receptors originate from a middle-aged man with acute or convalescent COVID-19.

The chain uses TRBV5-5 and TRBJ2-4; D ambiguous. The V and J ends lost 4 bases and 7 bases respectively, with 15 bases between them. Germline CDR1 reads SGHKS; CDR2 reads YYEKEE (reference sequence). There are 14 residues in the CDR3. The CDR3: CASSPRVDSNIQYF. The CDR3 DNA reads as TGTGCCAGCAGCCCCCGGGTTGATAGCAACATTCAGTACTTC.

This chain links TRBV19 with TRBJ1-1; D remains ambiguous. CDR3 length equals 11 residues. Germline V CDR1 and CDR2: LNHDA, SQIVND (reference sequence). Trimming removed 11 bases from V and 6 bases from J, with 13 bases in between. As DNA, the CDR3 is TGTGCCGCCGCACGAGGGCCTGAAGCTTTCTTT. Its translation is CAAARGPEAFF. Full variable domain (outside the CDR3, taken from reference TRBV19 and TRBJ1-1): DGGITQSPKYLFRKEGQNVTLSCEQNLNHDAMYWYRQDPGQGLRLIYYSQIVNDFQKGDIAEGYSVSREKKESFPLTVTSAQKNPTAFYLCAAARGPEAFFGQGTRLTVV.

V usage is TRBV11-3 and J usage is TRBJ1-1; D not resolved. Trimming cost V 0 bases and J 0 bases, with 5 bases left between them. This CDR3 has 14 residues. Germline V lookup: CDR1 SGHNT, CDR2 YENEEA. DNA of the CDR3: TGTGCCAGCAGCTTAGACAGTATGAACACTGAAGCTTTCTTT. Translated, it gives CASSLDSMNTEAFF.

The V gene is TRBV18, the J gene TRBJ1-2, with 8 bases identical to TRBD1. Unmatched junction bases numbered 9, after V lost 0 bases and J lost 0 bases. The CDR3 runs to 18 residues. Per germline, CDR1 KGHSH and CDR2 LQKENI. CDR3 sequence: CASSPPSGGFTPNYGYTF. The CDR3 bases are TGTGCCAGCTCACCACCGTCAGGGGGCTTTACCCCTAACTATGGCTACACCTTC. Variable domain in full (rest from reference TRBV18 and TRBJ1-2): NAGVMQNPRHLVRRRGQEARLRCSPMKGHSHVYWYRQLPEEGLKFMVYLQKENIIDESGMPKERFSAEFPKEGPSILRIQQVVRGDSAAYFCASSPPSGGFTPNYGYTFGSGTRLTVV.

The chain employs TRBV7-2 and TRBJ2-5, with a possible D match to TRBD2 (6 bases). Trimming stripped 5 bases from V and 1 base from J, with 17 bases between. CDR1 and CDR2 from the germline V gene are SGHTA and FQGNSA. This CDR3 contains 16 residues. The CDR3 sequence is CASSAGLRRFQETQYF. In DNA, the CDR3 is TGTGCCAGCAGCGCGGGACTCCGACGCTTCCAAGAGACCCAGTACTTC.

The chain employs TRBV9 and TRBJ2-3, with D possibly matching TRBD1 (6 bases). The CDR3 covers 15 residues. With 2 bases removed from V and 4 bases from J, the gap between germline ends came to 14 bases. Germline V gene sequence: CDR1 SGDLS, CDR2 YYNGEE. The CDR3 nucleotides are TGTGCCAGCAGCGTTCAGGCAGGGGACCCAGATACGCAGTATTTT. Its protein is CASSVQAGDPDTQYF.

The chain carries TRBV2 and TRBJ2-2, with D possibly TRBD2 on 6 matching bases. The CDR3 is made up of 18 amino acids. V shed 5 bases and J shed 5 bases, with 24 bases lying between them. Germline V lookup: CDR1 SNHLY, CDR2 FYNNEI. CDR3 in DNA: TGTGCCAGCAGTAGAAGGAGGGCAGGAGGAGGGGTAACCGGGGAGCTGTTTTTT. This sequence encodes CASSRRRAGGGVTGELFF.

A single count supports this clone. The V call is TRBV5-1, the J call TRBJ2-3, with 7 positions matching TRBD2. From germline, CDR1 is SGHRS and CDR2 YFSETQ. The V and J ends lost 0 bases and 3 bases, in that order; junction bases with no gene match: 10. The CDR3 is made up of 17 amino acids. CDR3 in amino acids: CASSLAKAASGTDTQYF. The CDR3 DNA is TGCGCCAGCAGCTTGGCCAAGGCCGCTAGCGGAACAGATACGCAGTATTTT.

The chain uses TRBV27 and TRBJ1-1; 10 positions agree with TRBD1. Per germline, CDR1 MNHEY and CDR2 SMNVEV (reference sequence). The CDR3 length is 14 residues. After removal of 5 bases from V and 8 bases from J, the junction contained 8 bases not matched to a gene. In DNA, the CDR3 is TGTGCCAGCAGTCGGGACAGGGGTAATCTGGAAGCTTTCTTT. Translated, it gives CASSRDRGNLEAFF.

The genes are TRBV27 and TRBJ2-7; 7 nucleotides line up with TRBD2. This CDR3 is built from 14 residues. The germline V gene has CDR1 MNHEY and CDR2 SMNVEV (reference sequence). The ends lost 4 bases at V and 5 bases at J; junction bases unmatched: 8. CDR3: CASSYGGGPNEQYF. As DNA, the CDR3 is TGTGCCAGCAGTTACGGGGGAGGGCCCAACGAGCAGTACTTC.

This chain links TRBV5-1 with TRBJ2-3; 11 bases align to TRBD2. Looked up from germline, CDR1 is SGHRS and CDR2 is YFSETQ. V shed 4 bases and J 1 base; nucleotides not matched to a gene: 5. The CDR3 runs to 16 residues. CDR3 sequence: CASSLLTSGGTDTQYF. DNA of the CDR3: TGCGCCAGCAGCCTCCTGACTAGCGGGGGCACAGATACGCAGTATTTT.

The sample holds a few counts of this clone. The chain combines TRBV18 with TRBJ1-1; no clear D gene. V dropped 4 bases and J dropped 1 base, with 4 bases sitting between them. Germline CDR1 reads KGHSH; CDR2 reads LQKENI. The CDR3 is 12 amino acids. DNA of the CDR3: TGTGCCAGCTCACGAGAGAACACTGAAGCTTTCTTT. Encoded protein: CASSRENTEAFF.

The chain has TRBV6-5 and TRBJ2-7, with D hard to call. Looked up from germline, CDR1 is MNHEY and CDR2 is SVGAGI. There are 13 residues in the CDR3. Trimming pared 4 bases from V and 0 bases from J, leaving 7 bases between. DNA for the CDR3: TGTGCCAGCAGTTTGGCTGACTCCTACGAGCAGTACTTC. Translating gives CASSLADSYEQYF.

The CDR3 reads CASSLAAGNSYEQYF. The CDR3 region has the DNA TGCGCCAGCAGCTTGGCGGCGGGAAACTCCTACGAGCAGTACTTC. V usage is TRBV5-1 and J usage is TRBJ2-7; a possible D gene is TRBD2 (6 bases). The V and J ends lost 0 bases and 0 bases respectively, with 10 bases between them. The germline V gene has CDR1 SGHRS and CDR2 YFSETQ. This CDR3 comprises 15 residues.

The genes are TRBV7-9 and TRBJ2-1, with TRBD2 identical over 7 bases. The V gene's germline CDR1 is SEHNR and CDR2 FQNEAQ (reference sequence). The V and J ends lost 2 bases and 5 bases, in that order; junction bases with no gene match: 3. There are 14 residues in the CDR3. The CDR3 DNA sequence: TGTGCCAGCAGCTTAATGGGAGGGAACAATGAGCAGTTCTTC. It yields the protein CASSLMGGNNEQFF. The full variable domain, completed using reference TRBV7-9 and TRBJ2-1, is DTGVSQNPRHKITKRGQNVTFRCDPISEHNRLYWYRQTLGQGPEFLTYFQNEAQLEKSRLLSDRFSAERPKGSFSTLEIQRTEQGDSAMYLCASSLMGGNNEQFFGPGTRLTVL.

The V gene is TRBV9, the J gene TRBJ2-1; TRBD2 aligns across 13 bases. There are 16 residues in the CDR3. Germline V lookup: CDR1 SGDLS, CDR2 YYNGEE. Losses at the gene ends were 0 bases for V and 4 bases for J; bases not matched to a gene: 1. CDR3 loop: CASSVAGLAGYNEQFF. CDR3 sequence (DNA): TGTGCCAGCAGCGTAGCGGGACTAGCGGGGTACAATGAGCAGTTCTTC.

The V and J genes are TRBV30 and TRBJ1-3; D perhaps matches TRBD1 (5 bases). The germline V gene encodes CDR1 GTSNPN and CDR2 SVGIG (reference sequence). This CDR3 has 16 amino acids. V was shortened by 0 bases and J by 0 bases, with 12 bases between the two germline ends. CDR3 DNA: TGTGCCTGGAGTGTAGTGCTAGGGGCCTCTGGAAACACCATATATTTT. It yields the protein CAWSVVLGASGNTIYF.

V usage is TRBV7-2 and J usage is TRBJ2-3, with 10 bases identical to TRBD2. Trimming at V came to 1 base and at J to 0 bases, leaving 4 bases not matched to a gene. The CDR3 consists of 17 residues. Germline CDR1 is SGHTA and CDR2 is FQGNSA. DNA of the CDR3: TGTGCCAGCAGCTTAGGGCTAGCGGGAGTTAGCACAGATACGCAGTATTTT. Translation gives CASSLGLAGVSTDTQYF.

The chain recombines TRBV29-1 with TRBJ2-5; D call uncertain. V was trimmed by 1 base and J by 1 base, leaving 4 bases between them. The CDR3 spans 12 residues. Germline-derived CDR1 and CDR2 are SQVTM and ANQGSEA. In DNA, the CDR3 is TGCAGCGTTGAAGCCTTCCAAGAGACCCAGTACTTC. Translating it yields CSVEAFQETQYF. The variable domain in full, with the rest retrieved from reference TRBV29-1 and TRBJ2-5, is SAVISQKPSRDICQRGTSLTIQCQVDSQVTMMFWYRQQPGQSLTLIATANQGSEATYESGFVIDKFPISRPNLTFSTLTVSNMSPEDSSIYLCSVEAFQETQYFGPGTRLLVL.

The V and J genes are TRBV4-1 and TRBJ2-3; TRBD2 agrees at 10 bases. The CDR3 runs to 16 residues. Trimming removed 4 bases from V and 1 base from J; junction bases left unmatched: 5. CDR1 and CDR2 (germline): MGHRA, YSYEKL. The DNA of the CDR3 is TGCGCCAGCAGCCGATACGGGACTAGCGGCACAGATACGCAGTATTTT. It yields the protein CASSRYGTSGTDTQYF.

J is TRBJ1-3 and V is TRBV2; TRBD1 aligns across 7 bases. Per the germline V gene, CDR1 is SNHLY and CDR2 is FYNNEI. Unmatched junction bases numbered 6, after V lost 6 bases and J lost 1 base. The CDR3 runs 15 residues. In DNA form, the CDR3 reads TGTGCCAGCAGGGTTGGACAGGTGTCTGGAAACACCATATATTTT. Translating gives CASRVGQVSGNTIYF. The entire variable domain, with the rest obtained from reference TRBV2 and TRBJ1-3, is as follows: EPEVTQTPSHQVTQMGQEVILRCVPISNHLYFYWYRQILGQKVEFLVSFYNNEISEKSEIFDDQFSVERPDGSNFTLKIRSTKLEDSAMYFCASRVGQVSGNTIYFGEGSWLTVV.

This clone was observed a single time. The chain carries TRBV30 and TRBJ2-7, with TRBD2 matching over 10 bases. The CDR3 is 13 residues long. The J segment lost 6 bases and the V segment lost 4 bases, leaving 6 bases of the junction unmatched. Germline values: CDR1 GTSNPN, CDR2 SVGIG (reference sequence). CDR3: CAWNPSGRREQYF. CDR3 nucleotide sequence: TGTGCCTGGAATCCTAGCGGGAGACGCGAGCAGTACTTC.

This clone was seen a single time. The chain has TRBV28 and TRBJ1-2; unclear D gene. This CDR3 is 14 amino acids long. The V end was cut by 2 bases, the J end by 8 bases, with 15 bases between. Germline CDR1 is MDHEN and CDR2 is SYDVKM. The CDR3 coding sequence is TGTGCCAGCAGTTTAACGGGTAGAGTCGAGGGCTACACCTTC. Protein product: CASSLTGRVEGYTF.

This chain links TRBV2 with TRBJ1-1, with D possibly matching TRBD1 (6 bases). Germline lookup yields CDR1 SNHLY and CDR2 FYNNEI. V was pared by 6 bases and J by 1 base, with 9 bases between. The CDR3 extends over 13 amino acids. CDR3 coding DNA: TGTGCCAGCAGCACGGACAGGAACACTGAAGCTTTCTTT. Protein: CASSTDRNTEAFF.

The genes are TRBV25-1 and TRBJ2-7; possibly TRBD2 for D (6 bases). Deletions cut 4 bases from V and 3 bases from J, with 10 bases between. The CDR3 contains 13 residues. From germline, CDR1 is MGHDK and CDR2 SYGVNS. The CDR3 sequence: CASSVPGDYEQYF. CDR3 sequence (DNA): TGTGCCAGCAGTGTTCCGGGGGACTACGAGCAGTACTTC.

CDR3: CASSPEASGSNTGELFF. Written as DNA, the CDR3 is TGTGCCAGCAGCCCCGAGGCTAGCGGGTCGAACACCGGGGAGCTGTTTTTT. This chain uses TRBV7-8 with TRBJ2-2; 8 bases match TRBD2. Trimming took 5 bases from V and 0 from J; bases not matched to a gene: 8. CDR3 length equals 17 residues. Germline loops: CDR1 SGHVS, CDR2 FQNEAQ. The variable domain in full, completed from reference TRBV7-8 and TRBJ2-2, reads GAGVSQSPRYKVAKRGQDVALRCDPISGHVSLFWYQQALGQGPEFLTYFQNEAQLDKSGLPSDRFFAERPEGSVSTLKIQRTQQEDSAVYLCASSPEASGSNTGELFFGEGSRLTVL.